This TCR beta chain emerged from a study of blood T cells in healthy people across ages (dated by TCRdb to about 2015). As for the study more broadly: Template switching captured roughly one uniquely barcoded TCR beta cDNA molecule per two T cells in model experiments. The study measured age-related changes in TCR beta repertoire diversity using deep sequencing normalized with unique cDNA molecular identifiers. Donors were grouped into four age groups: young (average roughly 15 years), middle-aged (roughly 38), aged (approximately 58) and long-lived (82). To avoid experimental bias, donors of different ages were spread randomly across the sequencing lanes. For two donors (one aged 18 to 30 and one aged 80 or older), the study analyzed two additional independent replicas of 1 million unique cDNA reads from the same blood draw.

Taken from cysteine to phenylalanine, the CDR3 has 13 residues. Only the CDR3 DNA stays, 39 bases, in frame from base 1. CDR1 and CDR2 were assigned from the germline V gene as MDHEN and SYDVKM. The V end loses 10 bases and the J end loses 5 bases, and a stretch of 18 bases separates them. The donors were some 36 Caucasian individuals from Russia, aged roughly 6 to 90 years, who were systemically healthy. About 9.1 milliliters of peripheral blood were collected from each donor into EDTA-treated Vacutainer tubes. PBMCs were isolated by Ficoll-Paque density-gradient centrifugation, with at least 7 million obtained per sample. Trizol reagent was used to extract total RNA from PBMCs, with at least 5.5 micrograms per sample. For every donor, an aliquot of PBMCs went through flow cytometry to measure the percentages of naive CD45RAhigh/CD27high T cells. The method was 5' RACE. This sample was sequenced with an Illumina HiSeq 2500. A second PCR of roughly 6 to 12 cycles was performed with a sample-barcoded 5' primer and a J-beta primer mix. Each TCR beta cDNA molecule received a unique molecular identifier from a template-switch 5' adaptor carrying 12 random nucleotides. Each sample yielded at least 3 million CDR3-containing paired-end reads. All of the RNA was converted into first-strand cDNA using the Mint cDNA synthesis kit, with a TRBC-specific oligonucleotide serving as the primer. All cDNA was treated with uracil-DNA glycosylase and then went through a first 18-cycle PCR with the universal primers M1SS and BC2_uni_R. The study's own analysis went as follows. For normalization, 1 million high-quality reads were randomly selected from each sample, with every read carrying a distinct molecular identifier. Reads with shared molecular identifiers were discarded instead of being binned into consensus sequences. MiTCR, with a Q25 quality threshold and the strictest error-elimination algorithm, was used for CDR3 identification, clonotype clustering and error correction. A nonparametric unseen species model with Euler transformation was used to estimate a lower bound on total TCR beta diversity. TCRdb itself trimmed the public reads at Q25 with fastp, ran MiXCR and retained productive beta chains. A single entry per CDR3 protein holds the most common genes and DNA from its merged rows. These V and J calls are TCRdb output, not the study's own analysis. A total of about 1.5 million distinct CDR3 sequences appear in this sample, about 42% of them only once. Approximately 4% of the sample comes from the top ten.

On the study overall, not on this receptor specifically: A strong correlation was found between observed TCR beta diversity and the percentage of naive T cells measured by flow cytometry. Because profiling used bulk unsorted PBMCs, naive and antigen-experienced compartments could not be compared conclusively. The CMV infection status of donors was not known, potentially confounding age-related changes in expanded clonotypes. The long-lived group showed more naive CD4+ T cells, fewer expanded clones and increased TCR diversity than the aged group, suggesting age selection. Estimates of total diversity from one million sequenced T cells were regarded as lower bounds and underestimates. Observed TCR beta diversity per million T cells fell roughly linearly with age, and a significant reduction was already apparent by age roughly 41.

In regard to this clonotype: The specificity of this receptor is unknown. Base-call qualities are not available, and no considerably larger clone is one nucleotide away.

The sequence joins TRBV28 to TRBJ2-7; TRBD1 is a weak D gene call, 6 bases matching. The material sequenced was blood. This TCR was recovered from a woman aged 18-29 years in good health. The DNA sequence is as follows: TGTGCCATAAGAGAGGGGGTAGACGACGAGCAGTACTTC. The translation is CAIREGVDDEQYF.